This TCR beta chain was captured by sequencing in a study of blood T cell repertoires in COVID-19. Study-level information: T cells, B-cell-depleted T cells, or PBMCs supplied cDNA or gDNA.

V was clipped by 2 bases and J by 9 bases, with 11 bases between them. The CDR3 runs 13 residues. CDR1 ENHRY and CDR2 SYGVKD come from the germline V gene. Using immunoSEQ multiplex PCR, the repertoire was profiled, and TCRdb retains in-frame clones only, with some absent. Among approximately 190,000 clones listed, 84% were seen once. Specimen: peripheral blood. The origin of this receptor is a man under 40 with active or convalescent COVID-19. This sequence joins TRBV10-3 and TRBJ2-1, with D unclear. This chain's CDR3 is CAISEPPRSEQFF. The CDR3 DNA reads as TGTGCCATCAGTGAGCCTCCCCGGAGTGAGCAGTTCTTC.